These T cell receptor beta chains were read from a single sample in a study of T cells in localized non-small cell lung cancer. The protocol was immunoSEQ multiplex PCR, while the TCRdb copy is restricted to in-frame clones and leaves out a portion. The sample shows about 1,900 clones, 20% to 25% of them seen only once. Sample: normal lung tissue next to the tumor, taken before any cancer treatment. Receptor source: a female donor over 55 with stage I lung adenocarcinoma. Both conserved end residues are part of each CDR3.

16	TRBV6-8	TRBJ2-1	CASSYAGTSGYNEQFF
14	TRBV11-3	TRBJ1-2	CASSLLGQIYGYTF
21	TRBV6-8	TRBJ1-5	CASRRTVRADSLMVSNQPQHF
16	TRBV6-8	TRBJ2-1	CASNEGSWSSYNEQFF
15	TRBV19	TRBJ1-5	CASSKGPYSNQPQHF
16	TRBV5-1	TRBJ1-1	CASSLSPGQGPGEAFF
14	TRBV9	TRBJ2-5	CASSPGLAKETQYF
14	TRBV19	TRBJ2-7	CASSDQVSSYEQYF
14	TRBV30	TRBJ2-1	CAWSGDSSYNEQFF
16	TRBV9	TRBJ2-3	CASSVFPGNGGDTQYF
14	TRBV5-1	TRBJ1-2	CASSLESVNYGYTF
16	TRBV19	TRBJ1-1	CASSIGSAGTNTEAFF